This is a list of T cell receptor beta chains from one sample in a study of OX40 agonist ivuxolimab in advanced cancers. The method was immunoSEQ multiplex PCR; TCRdb's version includes in-frame clones alone and lacks a portion of them. The repertoire consists of more than 40,000 clones, with over 60% occurring once and the leading ten covering roughly 3%. Sequences were derived from CD4+ or CD8+ T cells sorted from blood, sampled in a trial of the OX40 agonist ivuxolimab. The source is an adult with an advanced solid tumor such as melanoma, head and neck, liver or kidney cancer. Both conserved end residues are part of each CDR3. A D gene is named only where the DNA matches it firmly. The size field is filled for only some rows; it gives once, few, many or a size class.

.	TRBV6-6	TRBJ1-3	TRBD1	TGTGCCAGCAGGGGGACAGCCTTCTCTGGAAACACCATATATTTT	CASRGTAFSGNTIYF
once	TRBV7-8	TRBJ2-7	TRBD2	TGTGCCAGCAGCCCGGGGGCGGGAGGGCTCCCCTACGAGCAGTACTTC	CASSPGAGGLPYEQYF
few	TRBV7-9	TRBJ2-7	.	TGTGCCAGCAGCCTAGGAGCTACTAGGGAGCAGTACTTC	CASSLGATREQYF
.	TRBV7-3	TRBJ2-7	TRBD1	TGTGCCAGCAGCTTAGCGACAGGGGCCTACGAGCAGTACTTC	CASSLATGAYEQYF
.	TRBV7-9	TRBJ1-3	.	TGTGCCAGCAGCTTACCCTCTGGAAACACCATATATTTT	CASSLPSGNTIYF
.	TRBV7-9	TRBJ2-3	.	TGTGCCAGCAGCCCGCAAGGCGATACGCAGTATTTT	CASSPQGDTQYF
.	TRBV7-8	TRBJ1-6	.	TGTGCCAGCAGCTTTGATTACAATTCACCCCTCCACTTT	CASSFDYNSPLHF
.	TRBV6-6	TRBJ2-7	TRBD1	TGTGCCAGCACCGGACAGGGGATAGCCTACGAGCAGTACTTC	CASTGQGIAYEQYF
.	TRBV4-2	TRBJ2-1	TRBD2	TGTGCCAGCAGCCAAGTCGGACTAGCGGGATTAAGCTCCTACAATGAGCAGTTCTTC	CASSQVGLAGLSSYNEQFF
.	TRBV5-1	TRBJ2-2	.	TGCGCCAGCAGCTTGGTCTCAGCAAACACCGGGGAGCTGTTTTTT	CASSLVSANTGELFF
.	TRBV25-1	TRBJ1-2	TRBD1	TGTGCCAGCAGTGACGACAGGGTAACTAACTATGGCTACACCTTC	CASSDDRVTNYGYTF
.	TRBV18	TRBJ2-2	.	TGTGCCAGCTCACCATGGGCAGGGCAGAACACCGGGGAGCTGTTTTTT	CASSPWAGQNTGELFF
.	TRBV30	TRBJ1-1	.	TGTGCCTGGATAGGGGCCCGAAACACTGAAGCTTTCTTT	CAWIGARNTEAFF
.	TRBV18	TRBJ2-6	.	TGTGCCAGCTCACAGGAGTCTGGGGCCAACGTCCTGACTTTC	CASSQESGANVLTF
.	TRBV6-1	TRBJ2-3	.	TGTGCCAGCAGTCAGGGACTTGGAGGAGATACGCAGTATTTT	CASSQGLGGDTQYF
once	TRBV5-1	TRBJ2-3	TRBD2	TGCGCCAGCAGCCTCGGGACTAGCGGGAGTGGGGCAGATACGCAGTATTTT	CASSLGTSGSGADTQYF
.	TRBV10-3	TRBJ1-1	.	TGTGCCATCGGGCACACTGAAGCTTTCTTT	CAIGHTEAFF
.	TRBV19	TRBJ2-2	.	TGTGCCACCCCCCGGGACGGAGAGTACTCCACCGGGGAGCTGTTTTTT	CATPRDGEYSTGELFF
few	TRBV9	TRBJ1-5	.	TGTGCCAGCAGCGTAGTGGCAGGGGGCAATCAGCCCCAGCATTTT	CASSVVAGGNQPQHF
few	TRBV18	TRBJ2-7	.	TGTGCCAGCTCACCCGACTACGAGCAGTACTTC	CASSPDYEQYF
.	TRBV6-1	TRBJ2-7	TRBD2	TGTGCCAGCAGTGAAGGACTAGCGGGAGGGGCCTACGAGCAATACTTC	CASSEGLAGGAYEQYF
.	TRBV5-1	TRBJ1-1	.	TGCGCCAGCAGCCGACGACAGGAGAACACTGAAGCTTTCTTT	CASSRRQENTEAFF
.	TRBV6-1	TRBJ1-5	.	TGTGCCAGCAGGGACGGGCAAAGGCCCCAGCATTTT	CASRDGQRPQHF
few	TRBV7-3	TRBJ2-3	.	TGTGCCAGCAGTCTTTTCGAGGGTGATACGCAGTATTTT	CASSLFEGDTQYF